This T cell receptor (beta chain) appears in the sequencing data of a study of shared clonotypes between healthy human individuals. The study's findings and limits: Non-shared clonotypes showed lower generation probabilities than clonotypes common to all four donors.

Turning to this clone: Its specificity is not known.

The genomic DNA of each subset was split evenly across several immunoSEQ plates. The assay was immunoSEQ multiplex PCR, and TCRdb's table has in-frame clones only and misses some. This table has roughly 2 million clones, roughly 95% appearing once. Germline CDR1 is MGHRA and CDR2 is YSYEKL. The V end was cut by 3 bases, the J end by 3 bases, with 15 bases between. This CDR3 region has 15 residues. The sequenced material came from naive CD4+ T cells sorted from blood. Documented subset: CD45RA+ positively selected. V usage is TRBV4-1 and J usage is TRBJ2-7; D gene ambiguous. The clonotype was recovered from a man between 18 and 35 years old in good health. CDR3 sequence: CASSQLKARRYEQYF. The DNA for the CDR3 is TGCGCCAGCAGCCAGTTAAAGGCCAGACGCTACGAGCAGTACTTC.